One and the same sample provided the 15 T cell receptor beta chains below, sequenced in a study of blood T cells in healthy people across ages. A sample-barcoded 5' primer and a J-beta primer mix were used in a second PCR of about 6 to 11 cycles. Each CDR3 protein is one row after TCRdb ran MiXCR on the 5' RACE reads. The top ten hold roughly a sixth of the sample, which has some 790,000 distinct CDR3 sequences, about 30% seen once. Sequenced input: blood. The receptors shown here come from a woman aged 80 or older in good health.

Many counts were recorded for this clonotype. This rearrangement joins TRBV7-9 to TRBJ1-2; unclear D gene. This CDR3 is 14 amino acids long. Trimming removed 5 bases at V and 5 bases at J, with 15 bases between. Per germline, CDR1 SEHNR and CDR2 FQNEAQ (reference sequence). The CDR3 here is CASSLPTAGYGYTF. Here the CDR3 DNA reads TGTGCCAGCAGCCTCCCCACAGCAGGTTATGGCTACACCTTC.

The V and J genes are TRBV20-1 and TRBJ2-1; 7 positions agree with TRBD2. Germline V lookup: CDR1 DFQATT, CDR2 SNEGSKA (reference sequence). The trim removed 2 bases at V and 12 bases at J, leaving 13 bases unmatched. The CDR3 is 14 residues long. The CDR3, as DNA: TGCAGTGCTAGACAGCGGGGACCGAGGGATGGGCAGTTCTTC. It encodes CSARQRGPRDGQFF.

The chain couples TRBV20-1 to TRBJ1-6; D might be TRBD1 (5 bases). Germline V gene lookup returns CDR1 DFQATT and CDR2 SNEGSKA (reference sequence). Deletions cut 5 bases from V and 6 bases from J, with 11 bases between. The CDR3 runs 13 residues. The DNA for the CDR3 is TGCAGTGCTGTCCGACAGTTTAATTCACCCCTCCACTTT. Translation gives CSAVRQFNSPLHF.

The chain uses TRBV24-1 and TRBJ2-5; D tentatively reads TRBD1 or TRBD2 (6 bases each). CDR1 KGHDR and CDR2 SFDVKD come from the germline V gene. Trimming left V 9 bases short and J 5 bases short, with 18 bases between. CDR3 length equals 14 residues. The CDR3 sequence is CATRGGGRGETQYF. CDR3 coding DNA: TGTGCCACCCGAGGTGGGGGCCGGGGGGAGACCCAGTACTTC.

This clonotype has at least ten counts. V usage is TRBV12-3 or TRBV12-4 and J usage is TRBJ1-1; possibly TRBD1 for D (6 bases). The V and J ends lost 3 bases and 0 bases respectively, with 8 bases between them. The length of the CDR3 is 14 residues. CDR3 DNA: TGTGCCAGCAGTTTTTCAGGGGTGAACACTGAAGCTTTCTTT. Translating it yields CASSFSGVNTEAFF.

This clonotype was counted once. The J gene is TRBJ2-7, the V gene TRBV7-9; the D is unclear. Trimming shortened V by 0 bases and J by 1 base, and 7 bases separated the two germline ends. There are 14 residues in the CDR3. Germline V gene data show CDR1 as SEHNR and CDR2 as FQNEAQ (reference sequence). The CDR3 sequence is CASSLARMSYEQYF. The CDR3 nucleotides read TGTGCCAGCAGCTTAGCCCGGATGTCCTACGAGCAGTACTTC. Variable domain in full (rest from reference TRBV7-9 and TRBJ2-7): DTGVSQNPRHKITKRGQNVTFRCDPISEHNRLYWYRQTLGQGPEFLTYFQNEAQLEKSRLLSDRFSAERPKGSFSTLEIQRTEQGDSAMYLCASSLARMSYEQYFGPGTRLTVT.

For the CDR3, the DNA is TGTGCCAGCAGCCCCGGGGACAGGGGGAATGAGTTCTTC. Residues: CASSPGDRGNEFF. This sequence joins TRBV7-2 and TRBJ2-1; TRBD1 agrees at 11 bases. The V and J ends lost 5 bases and 14 bases, in that order; junction bases with no gene match: 8. The CDR3 is 13 amino acids. CDR1 and CDR2 from the germline V gene are SGHTA and FQGNSA. Combining the CDR3 with reference TRBV7-2 and TRBJ2-1 gives the whole variable domain GAGVSQSPSNKVTEKGKDVELRCDPISGHTALYWYRQSLGQGLEFLIYFQGNSAPDKSGLPSDRFSAERTGGSVSTLTIQRTQQEDSAVYLCASSPGDRGNEFFGPGTRLTVL.

This clonotype was seen a few times. The chain couples TRBV7-8 to TRBJ1-1; D is perhaps TRBD1 (6 bases). Per the germline V gene, CDR1 is SGHVS and CDR2 is FQNEAQ. V was pared by 7 bases and J by 4 bases, with 19 bases between. The CDR3 has 15 amino acids. The CDR3 DNA follows: TGTGCCAGCACCCAATGGGAGGGAGGGGGCACTGAAGCTTTCTTT. It encodes CASTQWEGGGTEAFF.

This clonotype was counted ten times or more. The chain recombines TRBV12-3 or TRBV12-4 with TRBJ2-5, with 10 bases lining up with TRBD2. The V segment lost 3 bases and the J segment 1 base; nucleotides outside the gene matches: 5. This CDR3 has 16 residues. The CDR3 DNA follows: TGTGCCAGCAGTTTTCCAAGCGGGGGGGCCCAAGAGACCCAGTACTTC. This gives the protein CASSFPSGGAQETQYF.

In its sample, this clonotype was seen many times. The chain uses TRBV6-5 and TRBJ1-2; 7 bases align to TRBD1. This CDR3 has 13 amino acids. With V trimmed by 6 bases and J by 7 bases, 8 bases remained unmatched. Germline values: CDR1 MNHEY, CDR2 SVGAGI. The CDR3 protein is CASRPGTDFGYTF. The CDR3 DNA reads as TGTGCCAGCAGGCCCGGGACAGACTTTGGCTACACCTTC.

This clonotype appeared once. This sequence may be a read error, since a much larger clone differs from it by one base. V usage is TRBV7-2 and J usage is TRBJ2-3, with TRBD2 identical over 11 bases. Germline V lookup: CDR1 SGHTA, CDR2 FQGNSA. There are 15 residues in the CDR3. The V segment lost 4 bases and the J segment 4 bases; nucleotides outside the gene matches: 4. Written as DNA, the CDR3 is TGTGCCAGCAGCTCTAGCGGGGGGCAGCCAGATACGCAGTATTTT. It encodes CASSSSGGQPDTQYF. Filled out from reference TRBV7-2 and TRBJ2-3, the complete variable domain reads GAGVSQSPSNKVTEKGKDVELRCDPISGHTALYWYRQSLGQGLEFLIYFQGNSAPDKSGLPSDRFSAERTGGSVSTLTIQRTQQEDSAVYLCASSSSGGQPDTQYFGPGTRLTVL.

The J gene is TRBJ2-7, the V gene TRBV10-2, with unresolved D. V lost 6 bases and J lost 6, with 9 bases in between. The germline V gene encodes CDR1 WSHSY and CDR2 SAAADI. The CDR3 has 11 residues. DNA for the CDR3: TGCGCCAGCAGCCATTGCTCCGAGCAGTACTTC. It specifies CASSHCSEQYF.

There are a few counts of this clonotype. A read error is possible here, since a much larger clone lies one base away. The chain recombines TRBV20-1 with TRBJ2-6, with 9 bases fitting TRBD1. The CDR3 is 16 amino acids. CDR1 is DFQATT, CDR2 SNEGSKA, per germline (reference sequence). In nucleotides, the CDR3 is TGCAGTGCCCCAGGACAGGGGATCTCTGGGGCCAACGTCCGGACTTTC. This codes for CSAPGQGISGANVRTF.

This clonotype was recorded at least ten times. This rearrangement joins TRBV5-1 to TRBJ2-5, with D maybe TRBD1 (6 bases). With 6 bases removed from V and 5 bases from J, the gap between germline ends came to 11 bases. The germline gives CDR1 SGHRS, CDR2 YFSETQ. The CDR3 is 12 amino acids. DNA for the CDR3: TGCGCCAGCAAAAACAGGGAGGAGACCCAGTACTTC. This translates into CASKNREETQYF.

The chain combines TRBV7-2 with TRBJ2-2; no clear D gene. Germline V CDR1 and CDR2: SGHTA, FQGNSA. The ends were cut back, 5 bases at V and 5 bases at J, with 21 bases in the middle. This CDR3 comprises 17 residues. The CDR3 DNA reads TGTGCCAGCAGCCCCGCCCAGCCAGGAGAGATAACCGGGGAGCTGTTTTTT. Its protein is CASSPAQPGEITGELFF.